Below are 27 T cell receptor beta chains sequenced from a single sample in a study of CD8+ T cells in alopecia areata listed by TCRdb under 2018. What the treatment or condition label conveys for this sample: oral pan-JAK inhibitor, 5-10 mg twice daily. Libraries came from the immunoSEQ multiplex PCR assay. RNA was extracted from all samples and reverse transcribed into cDNA as template for TCR sequencing. Not all clones reach the TCRdb copy of this immuneACCESS table, which keeps in-frame sequences only. Checked studies attribute under half of the gap to unresolved V genes and leave the rest unexplained. The sample table records some 190,000 clones; roughly half of these occur just once. The ten largest clones capture roughly a tenth of the sample. The specimen comprised CD8+ T cells sorted from blood, sampled at approximately week 52, from a patient treated with tofacitinib. Receptors were obtained from a human donor with alopecia areata.

This clone has just one count. This chain uses TRBV6-5 with TRBJ1-2; possible D gene TRBD1, 5 bases. This CDR3 has 13 amino acids. With 2 bases removed from V and 7 bases from J, the gap between germline ends came to 11 bases. In germline, CDR1 is MNHEY, CDR2 SVGAGI. The CDR3 DNA reads as TGTGCCAGCAGTTACGATGGGGCGGGTGGCTACACCTTC. It translates to CASSYDGAGGYTF.

The V and J genes are TRBV27 and TRBJ1-1; no reliable D call. The CDR3 sequence is 13 residues long. Trimming cost V 5 bases and J 4 bases, with 11 bases left between them. Germline assignment: CDR1 MNHEY and CDR2 SMNVEV (reference sequence). CDR3 nucleotide sequence: TGTGCCAGCAGTCCCCGAGGTCCCACTGAAGCTTTCTTT. This encodes CASSPRGPTEAFF.

This clone has only a few counts. J is TRBJ2-7 and V is TRBV2; no clear D gene. Trimming shortened V by 1 base and J by 4 bases, and 14 bases separated the two germline ends. This CDR3 region has 15 residues. Germline V gene sequence: CDR1 SNHLY, CDR2 FYNNEI. The CDR3 bases are TGTGCCAGCAGTGAAGGTTTTAGTGCCGAATACGAGCAGTACTTC. Amino acid sequence: CASSEGFSAEYEQYF. Using reference TRBV2 and TRBJ2-7 for the parts outside the CDR3, the full variable domain is EPEVTQTPSHQVTQMGQEVILRCVPISNHLYFYWYRQILGQKVEFLVSFYNNEISEKSEIFDDQFSVERPDGSNFTLKIRSTKLEDSAMYFCASSEGFSAEYEQYFGPGTRLTVT.

The gene calls are TRBV11-2 and TRBJ1-2, with D possibly matching TRBD1 (5 bases). CDR1 and CDR2 (germline): SGHAT, FQNNGV. The CDR3 is 14 amino acids. Trimming took 3 bases from V and 4 from J, leaving 12 bases between them. CDR3 in amino acids: CASSLGPYGYGYTF. In DNA, the CDR3 is TGTGCCAGCAGCTTGGGACCCTACGGCTATGGCTACACCTTC.

The V gene is TRBV4-1, the J gene TRBJ2-7; TRBD1 matches at 10 bases. The CDR3 runs 19 residues. J gave up 2 bases and V 3 bases, and 16 bases lay outside the gene matches. Germline V CDR1 and CDR2: MGHRA, YSYEKL. CDR3 region: CASSHRSNPPGQGTYEQYF. The CDR3 bases are TGCGCCAGCAGCCACCGTTCTAACCCCCCGGGACAGGGGACCTACGAGCAGTACTTC.

The chain joins TRBV27 to TRBJ1-4, with TRBD1 matching over 9 bases. This CDR3 is built from 15 residues. CDR1 and CDR2 from the germline V gene are MNHEY and SMNVEV (reference sequence). Unmatched junction bases numbered 0, after V lost 3 bases and J lost 1 base. CDR3: CASSLTGGTNEKLFF. CDR3 nucleotides: TGTGCCAGCAGTTTGACAGGGGGAACTAATGAAAAACTGTTTTTT.

This clone occurred a few times. The V gene is TRBV29-1, the J gene TRBJ1-1; D unresolved. Trimming left V 6 bases short and J 0 bases short, with 14 bases between. The germline CDR1 and CDR2 sequences are SQVTM and ANQGSEA. This CDR3 is 14 amino acids long. The CDR3 loop reads CSVPPDFMNTEAFF. CDR3 nucleotides: TGCAGCGTCCCACCGGACTTTATGAACACTGAAGCTTTCTTT.

V gene TRBV27 combines with J gene TRBJ1-1; D perhaps matches TRBD1 (6 bases). Germline V CDR1 and CDR2: MNHEY, SMNVEV (reference sequence). This CDR3 is 15 amino acids long. Trimming took off 5 bases at V and 0 bases at J, with 13 bases between the two ends. DNA for the CDR3: TGTGCCAGCAGTCCACATGGGGACATGAACACTGAAGCTTTCTTT. This sequence encodes CASSPHGDMNTEAFF.

The V call is TRBV7-9, the J call TRBJ2-1; 7 positions match TRBD1. Per the germline V gene, CDR1 is SEHNR and CDR2 is FQNEAQ (reference sequence). The CDR3 length is 12 residues. V shed 5 bases, J shed 9 bases, and the junction held 4 bases outside the gene matches. The DNA for the CDR3 is TGTGCCAGCAGCGATCAGGGGGTTGAGCAGTTCTTC. It translates to CASSDQGVEQFF.

A few counts support this clone. V gene TRBV29-1 combines with J gene TRBJ1-2; TRBD1 aligns across 8 bases. CDR1 SQVTM and CDR2 ANQGSEA come from the germline V gene. V was pared by 6 bases and J by 4 bases, with 7 bases of the junction left unmatched. This CDR3 spans 13 amino acids. The CDR3 protein is CSVDRGGGYGYTF. Here the CDR3 DNA reads TGCAGCGTCGACAGGGGTGGCGGCTATGGCTACACCTTC. Based on the CDR3 plus reference TRBV29-1 and TRBJ1-2, the full variable domain is SAVISQKPSRDICQRGTSLTIQCQVDSQVTMMFWYRQQPGQSLTLIATANQGSEATYESGFVIDKFPISRPNLTFSTLTVSNMSPEDSSIYLCSVDRGGGYGYTFGSGTRLTVV.

This sequence joins TRBV5-4 and TRBJ2-1; D is undetermined. The germline V gene has CDR1 SGHNT and CDR2 YYREEE (reference sequence). Deletions cut 0 bases from V and 8 bases from J, with 6 bases between. The CDR3 spans 12 residues. CDR3 in DNA: TGTGCCAGCAGCTTGGAGAGCTATGAGCAGTTCTTC. This gives the protein CASSLESYEQFF. Together with reference TRBV5-4 and TRBJ2-1, the CDR3 gives the full variable domain: ETGVTQSPTHLIKTRGQQVTLRCSSQSGHNTVSWYQQALGQGPQFIFQYYREEENGRGNFPPRFSGLQFPNYSSELNVNALELDDSALYLCASSLESYEQFFGPGTRLTVL.

V and J are TRBV15 and TRBJ2-5; TRBD2 is a possible D gene (6 bases). Germline V gene data show CDR1 as LNHNV and CDR2 as YYDKDF (reference sequence). Between the trimmed V and J ends, which lost 5 bases and 4 bases, there was a span of 20 bases. This CDR3 has 16 amino acids. Here the CDR3 DNA reads TGTGCCACCAGCGGCCTTGGTGTGCGGGGTGGAGAGACCCAGTACTTC. It encodes CATSGLGVRGGETQYF.

This clone has a handful of counts. For the CDR3, the DNA is TGCGCCAGCAGCTTAGACAGCAGCTCTGGGGCCAACGTCCTGACTTTC. It translates to CASSLDSSSGANVLTF. The chain uses TRBV5-1 and TRBJ2-6, with a weak D call TRBD1 (5 bases). The V gene lost 2 bases and the J gene lost 0 bases, with 9 bases spanning the gap. CDR3 length: 16 amino acids. Germline CDR1 is SGHRS and CDR2 is YFSETQ.

This clone was found a few times. V and J are TRBV29-1 and TRBJ1-2; 11 bases line up with TRBD1. The junction had 12 bases not matched to a gene; V was cut back by 4 bases and J by 5 bases. The CDR3 has 16 residues. Germline V CDR1 and CDR2: SQVTM, ANQGSEA. The CDR3 spells CSVGSRTGGLGYGYTF. The CDR3 DNA sequence: TGCAGCGTTGGATCCCGGACAGGGGGCTTGGGGTATGGCTACACCTTC.

This clone was detected only a few times. The chain couples TRBV10-3 to TRBJ2-7; a weak D match, TRBD2 (6 bases). Germline lookup yields CDR1 ENHRY and CDR2 SYGVKD. V dropped 0 bases and J dropped 6 bases, with 12 bases sitting between them. This CDR3 has 14 residues. In DNA, the CDR3 is TGTGCCATCAGTGAGTCGGGGGGATCGGGCGAGCAGTACTTC. It codes for CAISESGGSGEQYF.

The V gene is TRBV7-2, the J gene TRBJ1-2, with TRBD1 identical over 8 bases. Germline loops: CDR1 SGHTA, CDR2 FQGNSA. Trimming removed 1 base from V and 4 bases from J; junction bases left unmatched: 8. The CDR3 runs 16 residues. DNA for the CDR3: TGTGCCAGCAGCTTAGTCGGAGGGGACAGGCTCTATGGCTACACCTTC. Residues: CASSLVGGDRLYGYTF.

The chain links TRBV10-3 to TRBJ2-7, with D possibly matching TRBD1 (6 bases). Germline V gene lookup returns CDR1 ENHRY and CDR2 SYGVKD. The CDR3 sequence is 15 residues long. Between the trimmed V and J ends, which lost 6 bases and 2 bases, there was a span of 17 bases. The CDR3 spells CAIREPTGDTYEQYF. The CDR3 nucleotides are TGTGCCATCAGGGAACCGACAGGAGATACCTACGAGCAGTACTTC.

The rearrangement joins TRBV4-1 to TRBJ2-1, with D perhaps TRBD1 (5 bases). The V gene's germline CDR1 is MGHRA and CDR2 YSYEKL. There are 21 residues in the CDR3. The V and J ends lost 1 base and 4 bases respectively, with 29 bases between them. CDR3 nucleotides: TGCGCCAGCAGCCAAGTCTGGCAGGCCAGGGTGCTGGGTGCTAATTACAATGAGCAGTTCTTC. Protein product: CASSQVWQARVLGANYNEQFF.

The chain carries TRBV7-8 and TRBJ2-7, with D perhaps TRBD2 (5 bases). Trimming removed 1 base from V and 2 bases from J, with 9 bases in between. The CDR3 runs to 14 residues. Per germline, CDR1 SGHVS and CDR2 FQNEAQ. This CDR3 is CASSLVRETYEQYF. The CDR3 DNA reads TGTGCCAGCAGCTTAGTACGGGAAACCTACGAGCAGTACTTC.

The chain combines TRBV18 with TRBJ2-5; D gene ambiguous. Looked up from germline, CDR1 is KGHSH and CDR2 is LQKENI. V was cut by 6 bases and J by 1 base, with 15 bases left in between. The CDR3 totals 15 residues. The CDR3 DNA is TGTGCCAGCTCTCCGAGAGGAGCAGCCCAAGAGACCCAGTACTTC. It specifies CASSPRGAAQETQYF.

This chain uses TRBV5-4 with TRBJ1-2; 9 bases align to TRBD1. V gave up 4 bases and J gave up 5 bases; unmatched junction bases: 6. Germline lookup yields CDR1 SGHNT and CDR2 YYREEE (reference sequence). This CDR3 comprises 14 residues. CDR3 residues: CASSLDRGGYGYTF. DNA of the CDR3: TGTGCCAGCAGCCTTGACAGGGGGGGGTATGGCTACACCTTC.

This clone was observed a handful of times. The CDR3 is CASMGGLMNTEAFF. DNA of the CDR3: TGTGCCAGCATGGGGGGACTCATGAACACTGAAGCTTTCTTT. The V call is TRBV27, the J call TRBJ1-1, with a weak D call TRBD1 (5 bases). V lost 7 bases and J 0 bases, leaving 12 bases between the germline ends. The CDR3 consists of 14 residues. Germline CDR1 and CDR2: MNHEY and SMNVEV (reference sequence).

CDR3 region: CASSLEASGLANTGELFF. In DNA form, the CDR3 reads TGCGCCAGCAGCTTGGAAGCTAGCGGACTCGCGAACACCGGGGAGCTGTTTTTT. This chain uses TRBV5-1 with TRBJ2-2, with 7 bases matching TRBD2. This CDR3 contains 18 residues. The J segment lost 0 bases and the V segment lost 0 bases, leaving 8 bases of the junction unmatched. Germline-derived CDR1 and CDR2 are SGHRS and YFSETQ.

In this sample, this clone turned up a few times. V gene TRBV7-6 combines with J gene TRBJ2-1; D perhaps matches TRBD2 (6 bases). Germline V gene lookup returns CDR1 SGHVS and CDR2 FNYEAQ. The CDR3 runs 17 residues. V was pared by 2 bases and J by 0 bases, with 14 bases between. CDR3 in amino acids: CASSLWAGQSSYNEQFF. For the CDR3, the DNA is TGTGCCAGCAGCTTATGGGCGGGGCAGAGCTCCTACAATGAGCAGTTCTTC.

V usage is TRBV5-6 and J usage is TRBJ2-7, with 10 bases aligning to TRBD1. From germline, CDR1 is SGHDT and CDR2 YYEEEE. V lost 4 bases and J lost 3; bases outside the gene matches: 4. The length of the CDR3 is 14 residues. The CDR3 reads CASSIWTGGYEQYF. CDR3 bases: TGTGCCAGCAGCATATGGACAGGGGGCTACGAGCAGTACTTC.

This clone was detected a few times. The V gene is TRBV5-6, the J gene TRBJ2-1, with a tentative D call TRBD2 (5 bases). Trimming left V 3 bases short and J 9 bases short, with 19 bases between. The CDR3 length is 15 residues. Germline V lookup: CDR1 SGHDT, CDR2 YYEEEE. As DNA, the CDR3 is TGTGCCAGCAGCTCCTGGTCCTTTAATGGAGGTGAGCAGTTCTTC. Its protein product is CASSSWSFNGGEQFF. Based on the CDR3 plus reference TRBV5-6 and TRBJ2-1, the full variable domain is DAGVTQSPTHLIKTRGQQVTLRCSPKSGHDTVSWYQQALGQGPQFIFQYYEEEERQRGNFPDRFSGHQFPNYSSELNVNALLLGDSALYLCASSSWSFNGGEQFFGPGTRLTVL.

As to this clone: The junction and the germline gene differ at one end; a read error may be behind it. The rearrangement links TRBV4-3 to TRBJ1-1; a weak D match, TRBD1 (5 bases). The CDR3 has 11 amino acids. Germline CDR1 and CDR2: LGHNA and YSLEER. CDR3 sequence reads: CASSQGRGFLF. The CDR3 nucleotides read TGCGCCAGCAGCCAAGGGAGGGGATTCCTCTTT.